This is a list of T cell receptor beta chains from one sample in a study of T-cell reconstitution after alpha-beta-depleted transplantation in children. MiXCR, applied by TCRdb to the PCR reads, yields one record per CDR3 protein. The table includes 400,000 to 500,000 distinct CDR3 sequences, about a tenth detected once. Specimen: PBMCs from the stem cell graft donor, collected from the stem cell graft. These receptors were obtained from a human donor who donated a stem cell graft to a child with acute myeloid leukemia. CDR3s include the opening cysteine and the closing phenylalanine or tryptophan. A D gene is named only where the DNA matches it firmly. Clone size is not always given. Where it is, it says once, few, many or a class for expanded clones.

length: 18
size: few
D: TRBD2
J: TRBJ2-5
V: TRBV25-1
CDR3: CAVCSGIAGEAVQETQYF
DNA: TGTGCCGTCTGTAGTGGGATAGCGGGAGAGGCGGTACAAGAGACCCAGTACTTC

length: 17
size: .
D: TRBD2
J: TRBJ2-3
V: TRBV7-3
CDR3: CASSQPGTSGSTDTQYF
DNA: TGTGCCAGCAGCCAACCCGGGACTAGCGGGAGCACAGATACGCAGTATTTT

length: 15
size: few
D: .
J: TRBJ1-5
V: TRBV4-1
CDR3: CASSQDPSLNRPQHF
DNA: TGCGCCAGCAGCCAAGACCCGTCCCTCAATCGGCCCCAGCATTTT

length: 11
size: many
D: .
J: TRBJ2-1
V: TRBV5-6
CDR3: CASSAGHEQFF
DNA: TGTGCCAGCAGCGCGGGACATGAGCAGTTCTTC

length: 15
size: few
D: .
J: TRBJ2-5
V: TRBV7-2
CDR3: CASSLTVAHKETQYF
DNA: TGTGCCAGCAGCTTGACAGTTGCTCATAAAGAGACCCAGTACTTC

length: 16
size: .
D: .
J: TRBJ1-2
V: TRBV20-1
CDR3: CSARDQDQGPWYGYTF
DNA: TGCAGTGCTAGAGATCAAGATCAGGGTCCTTGGTATGGCTACACCTTC

length: 12
size: .
D: .
J: TRBJ2-3
V: TRBV29-1
CDR3: CSVEPIQDTQYF
DNA: TGCAGCGTTGAACCCATTCAAGATACGCAGTATTTT

length: 13
size: many
D: TRBD1
J: TRBJ2-7
V: TRBV5-1
CDR3: CASRSGQTYEQYF
DNA: TGCGCCAGCAGGTCGGGACAGACCTACGAGCAGTACTTC

length: 13
size: .
D: .
J: TRBJ2-5
V: TRBV6-6
CDR3: CASNRREKETQYF
DNA: TGTGCCTCTAATAGGAGGGAAAAAGAGACCCAGTACTTC

length: 13
size: .
D: .
J: TRBJ2-3
V: TRBV10-2
CDR3: CASKTGKSDTQYF
DNA: TGCGCCAGCAAAACGGGGAAATCAGATACGCAGTATTTT

length: 16
size: few
D: TRBD2
J: TRBJ2-7
V: TRBV10-3
CDR3: CAIRGLAGDSDNEQYF
DNA: TGTGCCATCAGGGGACTAGCGGGAGATTCGGACAACGAGCAGTACTTC

length: 17
size: few
D: .
J: TRBJ2-1
V: TRBV4-1
CDR3: CASSQDQAQAIYNEQFF
DNA: TGCGCCAGCAGCCAAGATCAAGCACAGGCCATCTACAATGAGCAGTTCTTC

length: 16
size: many
D: .
J: TRBJ2-2
V: TRBV12-3/TRBV12-4
CDR3: CASSFAQGLNTGELFF
DNA: TGTGCCAGCAGTTTTGCCCAGGGTTTGAACACCGGGGAGCTGTTTTTT

length: 12
size: .
D: .
J: TRBJ1-2
V: TRBV6-2/TRBV6-3
CDR3: CASSSALYGYTF
DNA: TGTGCCAGCAGTTCGGCCCTATATGGCTACACCTTC

length: 15
size: few
D: .
J: TRBJ1-3
V: TRBV5-1
CDR3: CASSLEPGLRNTIYF
DNA: TGCGCCAGCAGCTTGGAGCCAGGGCTGAGAAACACCATATATTTT

length: 12
size: .
D: TRBD2
J: TRBJ2-1
V: TRBV20-1
CDR3: CSANPAGTRMVF
DNA: TGCAGTGCTAACCCAGCCGGGACTAGGATGGTCTTC

length: 18
size: few
D: .
J: TRBJ2-2
V: TRBV5-1
CDR3: CASSLPLGSSANTGELFF
DNA: TGCGCCAGCAGCTTGCCTTTAGGGTCGAGCGCGAACACCGGGGAGCTGTTTTTT

length: 12
size: .
D: .
J: TRBJ2-7
V: TRBV6-2/TRBV6-3
CDR3: CASRDSSYEQYF
DNA: TGTGCCAGCAGAGACAGTTCCTACGAGCAGTACTTC

length: 12
size: .
D: TRBD1
J: TRBJ1-2
V: TRBV6-2/TRBV6-3
CDR3: CASGQGGGGYTF
DNA: TGTGCCAGCGGACAGGGCGGCGGCGGCTACACCTTC

length: 13
size: many
D: .
J: TRBJ2-1
V: TRBV29-1
CDR3: CSVEGEGASEQFF
DNA: TGCAGCGTTGAAGGTGAGGGAGCTTCTGAGCAGTTCTTC

length: 15
size: .
D: .
J: TRBJ2-1
V: TRBV6-1
CDR3: CASRDYSATYNEQFF
DNA: TGTGCCAGCAGAGATTATTCGGCCACCTACAATGAGCAGTTCTTC

length: 16
size: many
D: .
J: TRBJ2-2
V: TRBV7-9
CDR3: CASRRDGYANTGELFF
DNA: TGTGCCAGCAGGAGGGACGGCTACGCGAACACCGGGGAGCTGTTTTTT

length: 15
size: few
D: TRBD2
J: TRBJ2-3
V: TRBV5-6
CDR3: CASSTSGDGTDTQYF
DNA: TGTGCCAGCAGCACGAGCGGGGATGGCACAGATACGCAGTATTTT

length: 14
size: many
D: .
J: TRBJ2-6
V: TRBV5-6
CDR3: CASSLGYGANVLTF
DNA: TGTGCCAGCAGCCTAGGGTACGGGGCCAACGTCCTGACTTTC

length: 20
size: few
D: TRBD2
J: TRBJ2-1
V: TRBV6-2/TRBV6-3
CDR3: CASSYVGGSGRVSSYNEQFF
DNA: TGTGCCAGCAGTTACGTGGGGGGTAGCGGGAGGGTGAGCTCCTACAATGAGCAGTTCTTC

length: 13
size: few
D: .
J: TRBJ2-2
V: TRBV12-3/TRBV12-4
CDR3: CASSYKGVGELFF
DNA: TGTGCCAGCAGTTATAAGGGGGTCGGGGAGCTGTTTTTT

length: 16
size: few
D: .
J: TRBJ2-1
V: TRBV10-3
CDR3: CAISESLAQMRNEQFF
DNA: TGTGCCATCAGTGAGAGTCTAGCCCAAATGCGAAATGAGCAGTTCTTC

length: 13
size: few
D: .
J: TRBJ2-1
V: TRBV7-3
CDR3: CASSQGGHNEQFF
DNA: TGTGCCAGCAGCCAAGGGGGTCACAATGAGCAGTTCTTC

length: 16
size: few
D: .
J: TRBJ1-4
V: TRBV3-1
CDR3: CASSQDEQGGGEKLFF
DNA: TGTGCCAGCAGCCAAGATGAACAGGGCGGAGGAGAAAAACTGTTTTTT

length: 16
size: .
D: TRBD2
J: TRBJ2-1
V: TRBV7-2
CDR3: CASSPRAGGLDNEQFF
DNA: TGTGCCAGCAGCCCTCGAGCGGGGGGGCTTGACAATGAGCAGTTCTTC

length: 12
size: .
D: .
J: TRBJ2-7
V: TRBV29-1
CDR3: CSVEGGPREQYF
DNA: TGCAGCGTTGAGGGTGGGCCAAGAGAGCAGTACTTC

length: 16
size: few
D: .
J: TRBJ2-2
V: TRBV12-3/TRBV12-4
CDR3: CASSLRGALNTGELFF
DNA: TGTGCCAGCAGTTTAAGGGGGGCCCTTAACACCGGGGAGCTGTTTTTT

length: 13
size: many
D: .
J: TRBJ2-5
V: TRBV2
CDR3: CASQARGGETQYF
DNA: TGTGCCTCTCAGGCGAGGGGTGGGGAGACCCAGTACTTC

length: 15
size: few
D: TRBD2
J: TRBJ2-3
V: TRBV5-1
CDR3: CASSWTSGDTDTQYF
DNA: TGCGCCAGCAGTTGGACTAGCGGGGACACAGATACGCAGTATTTT

length: 14
size: few
D: TRBD2
J: TRBJ2-7
V: TRBV29-1
CDR3: CSVAGTAGGREQYF
DNA: TGCAGCGTGGCCGGGACCGCGGGCGGGAGAGAGCAGTACTTC

length: 12
size: .
D: .
J: TRBJ2-1
V: TRBV5-1
CDR3: CASSLVPNEQFF
DNA: TGCGCCAGCAGCTTGGTGCCGAATGAGCAGTTCTTC

length: 13
size: few
D: .
J: TRBJ1-2
V: TRBV29-1
CDR3: CSVIGGLWNGYTF
DNA: TGCAGCGTTATCGGGGGATTGTGGAATGGCTACACCTTC

length: 13
size: few
D: .
J: TRBJ1-5
V: TRBV12-3/TRBV12-4
CDR3: CASSQNSDQPQHF
DNA: TGTGCCAGCAGTCAAAACAGTGATCAGCCCCAGCATTTT

length: 16
size: .
D: TRBD1
J: TRBJ2-1
V: TRBV29-1
CDR3: CSVPMTGASVTNEQFF
DNA: TGCAGCGTCCCGATGACAGGGGCTAGCGTCACCAATGAGCAGTTCTTC

length: 14
size: few
D: TRBD2
J: TRBJ2-2
V: TRBV7-2
CDR3: CASSPGLAAGELFF
DNA: TGTGCCAGCAGCCCCGGACTAGCGGCCGGGGAGCTGTTTTTT

length: 19
size: few
D: TRBD2
J: TRBJ2-1
V: TRBV20-1
CDR3: CSARHLVGSGRAVLNEQFF
DNA: TGCAGTGCTAGACATCTGGTTGGTAGCGGGAGGGCCGTACTCAATGAGCAGTTCTTC

length: 16
size: .
D: TRBD2
J: TRBJ2-1
V: TRBV5-1
CDR3: CASSLGTSGFYNEQFF
DNA: TGCGCCAGCAGCTTGGGGACTAGCGGTTTCTACAATGAGCAGTTCTTC

length: 16
size: many
D: .
J: TRBJ2-2
V: TRBV9
CDR3: CASSVVSGANTGELFF
DNA: TGTGCCAGCAGCGTAGTGTCGGGGGCGAACACCGGGGAGCTGTTTTTT

length: 13
size: .
D: .
J: TRBJ1-2
V: TRBV28
CDR3: CASSAYNRNGYTF
DNA: TGTGCCAGCAGTGCCTATAACAGGAATGGCTACACCTTC

length: 15
size: few
D: TRBD2
J: TRBJ2-1
V: TRBV7-2
CDR3: CASSPTSRSYNEQFF
DNA: TGTGCCAGCAGCCCGACTAGCCGGTCCTACAATGAGCAGTTCTTC

length: 16
size: .
D: .
J: TRBJ1-5
V: TRBV7-8
CDR3: CASSPDEGFGDQPQHF
DNA: TGTGCCAGCAGCCCGGATGAGGGTTTCGGCGATCAGCCCCAGCATTTT

length: 14
size: many
D: TRBD1
J: TRBJ2-4
V: TRBV20-1
CDR3: CSASLGQSKNIQYF
DNA: TGCAGTGCTAGCCTGGGACAGTCCAAAAACATTCAGTACTTC

length: 15
size: few
D: .
J: TRBJ1-2
V: TRBV5-1
CDR3: CASSLDPGADYGYTF
DNA: TGCGCCAGCAGCTTGGATCCGGGAGCGGACTATGGCTACACCTTC

length: 16
size: .
D: TRBD2
J: TRBJ2-2
V: TRBV4-3
CDR3: CASSRGTSGRAGELFF
DNA: TGCGCCAGCAGCCGAGGGACTAGCGGGAGGGCCGGGGAGCTGTTTTTT